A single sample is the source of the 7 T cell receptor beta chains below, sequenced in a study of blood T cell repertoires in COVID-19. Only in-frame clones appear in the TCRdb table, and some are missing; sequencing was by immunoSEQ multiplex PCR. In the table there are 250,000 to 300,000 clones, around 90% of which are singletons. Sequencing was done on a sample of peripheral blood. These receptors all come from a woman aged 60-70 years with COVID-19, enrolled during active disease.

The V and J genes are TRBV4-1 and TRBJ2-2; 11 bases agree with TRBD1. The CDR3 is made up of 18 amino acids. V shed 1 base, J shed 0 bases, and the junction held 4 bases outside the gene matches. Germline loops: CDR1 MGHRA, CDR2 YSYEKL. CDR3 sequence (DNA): TGCGCCAGCAGCCAAGTCGGGACAGGGGGACCGAACACCGGGGAGCTGTTTTTT. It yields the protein CASSQVGTGGPNTGELFF.

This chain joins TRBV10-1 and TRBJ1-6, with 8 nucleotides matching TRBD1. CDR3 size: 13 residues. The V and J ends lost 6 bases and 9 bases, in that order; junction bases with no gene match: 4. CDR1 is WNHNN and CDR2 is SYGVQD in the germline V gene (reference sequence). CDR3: CASSQTGASPLHF. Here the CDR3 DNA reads TGCGCCAGCAGCCAGACAGGGGCTTCACCCCTCCACTTT.

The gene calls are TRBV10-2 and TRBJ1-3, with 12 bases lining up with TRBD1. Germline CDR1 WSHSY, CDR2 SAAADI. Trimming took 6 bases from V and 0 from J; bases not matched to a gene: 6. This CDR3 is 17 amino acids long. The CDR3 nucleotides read TGCGCCAGCAGCTGGGACAGGGGGCCTATCTCTGGAAACACCATATATTTT. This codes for CASSWDRGPISGNTIYF.

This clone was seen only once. The CDR3 protein is CASSDSAGTVRTQYF. CDR3 DNA sequence: TGTGCCAGCAGTGACTCCGCCGGGACAGTAAGGACCCAGTACTTC. This rearrangement joins TRBV2 to TRBJ2-5; 7 positions agree with TRBD1. CDR1 and CDR2 from the germline V gene are SNHLY and FYNNEI. The CDR3 length is 15 residues. J lost 7 bases, V lost 3 bases, and 11 bases had no gene match.

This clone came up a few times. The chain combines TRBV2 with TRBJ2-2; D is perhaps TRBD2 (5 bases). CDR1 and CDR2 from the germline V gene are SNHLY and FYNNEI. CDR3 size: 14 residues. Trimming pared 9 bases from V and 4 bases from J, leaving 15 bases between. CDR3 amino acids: CASAWGEPTGELFF. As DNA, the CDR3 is TGTGCCAGTGCGTGGGGAGAGCCCACCGGGGAGCTGTTTTTT.

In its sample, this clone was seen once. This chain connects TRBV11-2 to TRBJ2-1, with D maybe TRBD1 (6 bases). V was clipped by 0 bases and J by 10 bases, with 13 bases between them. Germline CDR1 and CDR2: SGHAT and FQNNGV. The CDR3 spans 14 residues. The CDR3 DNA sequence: TGTGCCAGCAGCTTAGACCTCACAGGGAAGGAGCAGTTCTTC. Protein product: CASSLDLTGKEQFF.

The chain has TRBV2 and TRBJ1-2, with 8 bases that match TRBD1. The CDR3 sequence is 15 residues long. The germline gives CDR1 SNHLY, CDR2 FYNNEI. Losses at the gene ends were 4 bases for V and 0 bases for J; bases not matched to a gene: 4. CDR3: CASSAGTGANYGYTF. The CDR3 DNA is TGTGCCAGCAGTGCCGGGACAGGAGCTAACTATGGCTACACCTTC.